The clone carrying this T cell receptor (beta chain) was observed once. CD45RO-negative CD8 cells positively selected for CCR7 made up the naive population, which excluded terminally differentiated effector memory CD45RA+ cells. This sample is part of a study of shared clonotypes between healthy human individuals. The wider study: The study enrolled a couple of women and a few men aged 18 to 49. For every donor, three CD4 naive, three CD4 memory, two CD8 naive and one CD8 memory plates were used.

Per the authors' pipeline: From ImmunoSEQ came sequences covering only the junction and carrying no quality scores, so filtering differed. Some clones are missing from TCRdb's copy, which holds only in-frame ones; the method was immunoSEQ multiplex PCR. V, J and clone size derive from that table, while D and trimming were established from the DNA sequence. The data contain roughly 590,000 clones, around 95% of them singletons. Germline lookup yields CDR1 MDHEN and CDR2 SYDVKM. V trimming: 3 bases; J trimming: 3 bases; junction bases outside the gene matches: 4. This CDR3 contains 14 residues. The sequence was collected from a woman in her 30s in good health. Sequences were obtained from naive CD8+ T cells sorted from blood. The chain employs TRBV28 and TRBJ2-5, with 7 bases identical to TRBD1. CDR3 sequence (DNA): TGTGCCAGCAGTTTGACAGGGTGGGAAGAGACCCAGTACTTC. As protein: CASSLTGWEETQYF.